A selection of T cell receptor beta chains follows, all from one sample in a study of control samples from healthy donors and cancer patients. Data came from immunoSEQ multiplex PCR; TCRdb stores just in-frame clones and leaves some out. The sample has about 150,000 clones, about 93% seen once. Sequences were obtained from blood. Receptors originate from a man in his fifties or sixties in good health. Each CDR3 is given with its conserved first and last residue. The D gene is left open where the match is weak. Size is stated for part of the rows, as once, few or many counts, or as a class when the clone is expanded.

>TRBD2|TRBJ2-7|TRBV3-1/TRBV3-2|-
CASSQDEVREKYF
TGTGCCAGCAGCCAAGATGAGGTGCGGGAGAAGTACTTC
>TRBD1|TRBJ1-2|TRBV28|-
CASRPGTGFGYTF
TGTGCCAGCAGACCCGGGACAGGTTTTGGCTACACCTTC
>-|TRBJ1-4|TRBV28|-
CASRIGGEKLFF
TGTGCCAGCCGGATAGGAGGGGAAAAACTGTTTTTT
>-|TRBJ2-7|TRBV2|-
CASSFDSMTYEQYF
TGTGCCAGCAGTTTTGACAGCATGACCTACGAGCAGTACTTC
>-|TRBJ1-1|TRBV18|-
CASSPAGKENTEAFF
TGTGCCAGCTCACCTGCAGGGAAAGAGAACACTGAAGCTTTCTTT
>TRBD1|TRBJ1-5|TRBV7-9|-
CASSQGEQPQHF
TGTGCCAGCAGCCAGGGGGAACAGCCCCAGCATTTT
>-|TRBJ2-7|TRBV6-6|once
CASSYTDRANYEQYF
TGTGCCAGCAGTTACACGGATCGAGCCAATTACGAGCAGTACTTC
>TRBD2|TRBJ2-4|TRBV6-5|-
CASSWGLAGAKNIQYF
TGTGCCAGCAGTTGGGGACTAGCGGGGGCCAAAAACATTCAGTACTTC
>TRBD2|TRBJ2-1|TRBV5-1|-
CASSSGLAGALSPYNEQFF
TGCGCCAGCAGCTCGGGACTAGCGGGAGCCTTGAGCCCCTACAATGAGCAGTTCTTC
>TRBD2|TRBJ2-2|TRBV12-5|-
CASGLVLPSGRFDYWKGELFF
TGTGCTAGTGGTTTGGTACTCCCTAGCGGGAGGTTCGATTACTGGAAGGGGGAGCTGTTTTTT
>-|TRBJ2-7|TRBV18|-
CASSRPGLRGSYEQYF
TGTGCCAGCTCACGACCGGGGCTGAGAGGCTCCTACGAGCAGTACTTC
>-|TRBJ2-2|TRBV11-3|-
CASSFDSSNTGELFF
TGTGCCAGCAGCTTTGACAGTTCCAACACCGGGGAGCTGTTTTTT
>TRBD2|TRBJ2-2|TRBV10-3|-
CAINTGLAGISNTGELFF
TGTGCCATCAATACGGGACTAGCGGGGATATCGAACACCGGGGAGCTGTTTTTT
>-|TRBJ1-1|TRBV1|few
CTSSQGCLAAFF
TGCACCAGCAGCCAAGGATGCTTAGCAGCTTTCTTT
>-|TRBJ2-1|TRBV20-1|-
CSASVQDEQFF
TGCAGTGCTAGTGTGCAGGATGAGCAGTTCTTC
>TRBD1|TRBJ1-2|TRBV11-2|-
CASSFSAGTGDGYTF
TGTGCCAGCAGCTTCTCCGCCGGGACAGGGGATGGCTACACCTTC
>-|TRBJ1-2|TRBV18|-
CASSPPGEDGYTF
TGTGCCAGCTCACCCCCAGGGGAGGATGGCTACACCTTC
>TRBD1|TRBJ2-3|TRBV27|once
CASSLGTGVTDTQYF
TGTGCCAGCAGTTTAGGGACAGGGGTCACAGATACGCAGTATTTT